The rows below give T cell receptor beta chains drawn from one sample of a study of T cell clones after liver transplantation. Produced via immunoSEQ multiplex PCR; TCRdb's table is partial and in-frame only. The table has tens of thousands of clones, 71% seen once. The source was CD4+ T cells from blood, collected before liver transplant. The source is a human donor who received a liver transplant. Both conserved end residues are part of each CDR3. D genes are given only for firm matches. Expanded clones get a size class; other rows say once, few or many, or leave the size out.

j_call clone_size d_call v_call cdr3_nt cdr3_aa
TRBJ2-7 NA NA TRBV6-5 TGTGCCAGCAGGCAAGGACAGACCTACGAGCAGTACTTC CASRQGQTYEQYF
TRBJ2-7 NA NA TRBV30 TGTGCCTGGAGAACAGGAGGGTCCTACGAGCAGTACTTC CAWRTGGSYEQYF
TRBJ1-4 few NA TRBV28 TGTGCCAGCAGTTTAAGCGGGGAAAAACTGTTTTTT CASSLSGEKLFF
TRBJ1-1 NA NA TRBV2 TGTGCCAGCAGGACCCACGGGAACCCGAACACTGAAGCTTTCTTT CASRTHGNPNTEAFF
TRBJ1-2 NA TRBD1 TRBV29-1 TGCAGCGTTGAACCCCGGGACAGCGGAAACTATGGCTACACCTTC CSVEPRDSGNYGYTF
TRBJ2-3 NA TRBD2 TRBV9 TGTGCCAGCAGCGTAGTAGCGGGGGGGCCCACAGATACGCAGTATTTT CASSVVAGGPTDTQYF
TRBJ2-7 NA NA TRBV7-9 TGTGCCAGCAGCCGAGCCTACGAGCAGTACTTC CASSRAYEQYF
TRBJ2-1 NA TRBD2 TRBV11-3 TGTGCCAGCAGCTTAGCCGGGGGGGCCAAGGGTGAGCAGTTCTTC CASSLAGGAKGEQFF
TRBJ1-2 once TRBD1 TRBV6-5 TGTGCCACCAAACTCACAGGGGTTATGCATGGCTACACCTTC CATKLTGVMHGYTF
TRBJ2-5 NA TRBD2 TRBV30 TGTGCCTGGAGTGTACAGGGTAGCGGGGGGACGTTTTTAGTGGAGACCCAGTACTTC CAWSVQGSGGTFLVETQYF
TRBJ2-5 NA NA TRBV9 TGTGCCAGCAGCCCCTCTAGATCCGGGACCCAGTACTTC CASSPSRSGTQYF
TRBJ1-2 NA TRBD1 TRBV5-6 TGTGCCAGCAGCTACCCTGACAGGGGACCCTATGGCTACACCTTC CASSYPDRGPYGYTF
TRBJ2-7 few TRBD2 TRBV7-9 TGTGCCAGCAGCGAACGGCGGGGGGCCGGGCGGGAGCAGTACTTC CASSERRGAGREQYF
TRBJ2-7 NA TRBD1 TRBV29-1 TGCAGCGTGACTGCTCAGGGGGTCAACGAGCAGTACTTC CSVTAQGVNEQYF
TRBJ2-7 NA NA TRBV5-1 TGCGCCAGCAGCTTGGGCCCCAGGTTGAGCAACGAGCAGTACTTC CASSLGPRLSNEQYF
TRBJ2-1 NA TRBD2 TRBV12-5 TGTGCTAGTGGCACTAGCGCCTCCTACAATGAGCAGTTCTTC CASGTSASYNEQFF
TRBJ2-5 NA NA TRBV18 TGTGCCAGCTCACCAAGGCCAGGTAGAGAGACCCAGTACTTC CASSPRPGRETQYF
TRBJ2-3 NA NA TRBV6-1 TGTGCCAGCTCAACCGGGTTGGAAGGAGATACGCAGTATTTT CASSTGLEGDTQYF
TRBJ1-4 NA TRBD1 TRBV6-1 TGTGCCAGCAGCAAACCACAGGGGGGGGAAAAACTGTTTTTT CASSKPQGGEKLFF
TRBJ2-7 NA NA TRBV2 TGTGCCAGCAGGCGCTACGAGCAGTACTTC CASRRYEQYF
TRBJ2-7 once NA TRBV6-6 TGTGCCAGCAGCTTCGCCGCCAGGGGCAACGAGCAGTACTTC CASSFAARGNEQYF
TRBJ2-7 NA NA TRBV7-8 TGTGCCAGCAGCTTAGACAGCCCCTACGAGCAGTACTTC CASSLDSPYEQYF
TRBJ2-7 few TRBD1 TRBV28 TGTGCCAGCAGACGACAGGGGGCCTACGAGCAGTACTTC CASRRQGAYEQYF
TRBJ2-2 NA NA TRBV7-3 TGTGCCAGCAGCTTGAGAACCGGGGAGCTGTTTTTT CASSLRTGELFF
TRBJ1-1 once NA TRBV28 TGTGCCAGCAGTAATCGGGGATGGGCTGAAGCTTTCTTT CASSNRGWAEAFF
TRBJ1-6 NA NA TRBV5-1 TGCGCCAGCAGCCCCGAGGGGGAAAATTCACCCCTCCACTTT CASSPEGENSPLHF
TRBJ1-6 NA NA TRBV28 TGTGCCAGCAGTTCAGGGGCAGGGAATTCACCCCTCCACTTT CASSSGAGNSPLHF
TRBJ2-7 many NA TRBV25-1 TGTGCCAGCAGTGAAGTCGGGGTCCGAGGGGAGCAGTACTTC CASSEVGVRGEQYF
TRBJ2-1 once TRBD1 TRBV6-1 TGTGCCAGCAGTGAGGGGGGGACAGGGAAAGGTGAGCAGTTCTTC CASSEGGTGKGEQFF
TRBJ1-6 NA NA TRBV6-1 TGTGCCACACCAGAGGGCTCCTATAATTCACCCCTCCACTTT CATPEGSYNSPLHF
TRBJ2-7 NA NA TRBV7-9 TGTGCCAGCAGCTTAGGCCGGGAAGAGCAGTACTTC CASSLGREEQYF
TRBJ1-1 NA NA TRBV5-1 TGCGCCAGCAGCTTGGATGACGGGAGCACTGAAGCTTTCTTT CASSLDDGSTEAFF